The rows below give T cell receptor beta chains drawn from one sample of a study of cytomegalovirus exposure and HLA in healthy donors. Assay: immunoSEQ multiplex PCR; the TCRdb copy retains only in-frame clones and omits some. The profile shows tens of thousands of clones, about 90% of them singletons. The sequencing sample was made of PBMCs. These receptors came from a man aged 30 to 39 in good health and CMV-seropositive. Both conserved end residues are part of each CDR3. D genes are given only for firm matches. A row's size may be missing; if present it is once, few, many or a size class.

- | TRBJ2-2 | TRBV4-1 | 15 | TRBD2 | TGCGCCAGCAGCAGGCTAGCGGAGCTTATAGGGGAGCTGTTTTTT | CASSRLAELIGELFF
few | TRBJ1-4 | TRBV5-8 | 16 | TRBD1 | TGTGCCAGCAGCTTGGGATTGGGACAGGGTGTTGAAAAACTGTTTTTT | CASSLGLGQGVEKLFF
- | TRBJ1-5 | TRBV19 | 17 | - | TGTGCCAGTAGTATCTCTGGGGGCAGGGCTAGCAATCAGCCCCAGCATTTT | CASSISGGRASNQPQHF
- | TRBJ2-6 | TRBV13 | 21 | TRBD1 | TGTGCCAGCAGCCCTTGGACAGGGGGCATCACTGGGGTTCATGGGGCCAACGTCCTGACTTTC | CASSPWTGGITGVHGANVLTF
- | TRBJ2-2 | TRBV7-8 | 14 | - | TGTGCCAGCAGCCGGGAATTTTACACCGGGGAGCTGTTTTTT | CASSREFYTGELFF
- | TRBJ2-7 | TRBV27 | 16 | - | TGTGCCAGCAGTTTATATCCGGGGAAGGTAACCTACGAGCAGTACTTC | CASSLYPGKVTYEQYF
- | TRBJ2-1 | TRBV23-1 | 16 | TRBD2 | TGCGCCAGCAGTCAATCCGGGACTAGCTCCTACAATGAGCAGTTCTTC | CASSQSGTSSYNEQFF
once | TRBJ2-5 | TRBV28 | 15 | - | TGTGCCAGCAGCACCTCCGGGACTTCGGAAGAGACCCAGTACTTC | CASSTSGTSEETQYF
- | TRBJ1-1 | TRBV9 | 14 | - | TGTGCCAGCAGCCCCTTGACTGAAGGCACTGAAGCTTTCTTT | CASSPLTEGTEAFF
- | TRBJ2-2 | TRBV11-3 | 15 | TRBD1 | TGTGCCAGCAGCTTGGACAGGGAGAACACCGGGGAGCTGTTTTTT | CASSLDRENTGELFF
- | TRBJ2-2 | TRBV27 | 14 | - | TGTGCCAGCAGTTTATACTCCAGGCTCGGGGAGCTGTTTTTT | CASSLYSRLGELFF
- | TRBJ1-2 | TRBV27 | 15 | TRBD1 | TGTGCCAGCAGTTTAAAGGGACAGGGGGTTTATGGCTACACCTTC | CASSLKGQGVYGYTF
- | TRBJ2-5 | TRBV12-5 | 15 | - | TGTGCTAGTGGTTTGGTAAGGGGGAAGTTAGAGACCCAGTACTTC | CASGLVRGKLETQYF
- | TRBJ1-6 | TRBV7-2 | 13 | TRBD1 | TGTGCCAGCAGACCGGGACAGCCTTCACCCCTCCACTTT | CASRPGQPSPLHF
- | TRBJ1-3 | TRBV7-9 | 15 | - | TGTGCCAGCAGCTTAGGTTCGACCAGGGGAAACACCATATATTTT | CASSLGSTRGNTIYF
- | TRBJ1-2 | TRBV6-1 | 15 | TRBD1 | TGTGCCAGCACCAGAGGACAGGGGTTCGTCTATGGCTACACCTTC | CASTRGQGFVYGYTF
- | TRBJ1-2 | TRBV7-8 | 13 | TRBD1 | TGTGCCAGCAGTGACAGGGGAGTGTATGGCTACACCTTC | CASSDRGVYGYTF
once | TRBJ2-1 | TRBV27 | 17 | TRBD2 | TGTGCCAGCAGTTCGCAATCTCTAGCGGGAGTCTACAATGAGCAGTTCTTC | CASSSQSLAGVYNEQFF
- | TRBJ1-1 | TRBV5-6 | 15 | - | TGTGCCAGCAGCTTGGGACAGGAGAGGAACACTGAAGCTTTCTTT | CASSLGQERNTEAFF
- | TRBJ2-7 | TRBV7-7 | 15 | TRBD2 | TGTGCTAGCAGCTCATCCAGCGGGAGATCAGGCGAGCAGTACTTC | CASSSSSGRSGEQYF
- | TRBJ2-5 | TRBV18 | 17 | TRBD2 | TGTGCCAGCTCAACGGCGGGACTAGCGGGAGGGGTAGAGACCCAGTACTTC | CASSTAGLAGGVETQYF
- | TRBJ2-7 | TRBV6-5 | 13 | - | TGTGCCAGCAGTGCGAAGGCGGCCTACGAGCAGTACTTC | CASSAKAAYEQYF
- | TRBJ2-7 | TRBV5-4 | 14 | - | TGTGCCAGCAGCGCTGGACACAGCTCCTACGAGCAGTACTTC | CASSAGHSSYEQYF
- | TRBJ2-7 | TRBV30 | 11 | - | TGTGCCTGGAGTCGCTCCTACGAGCAGTACTTC | CAWSRSYEQYF
- | TRBJ2-1 | TRBV7-3 | 14 | - | TGTGCCAGTTCTAGCGATTTTTCCTACAATGAGCAGTTCTTC | CASSSDFSYNEQFF
- | TRBJ2-1 | TRBV28 | 11 | - | TGTGCCAGCAGTTTTAGAGGTGAGCAGTTCTTC | CASSFRGEQFF
- | TRBJ2-3 | TRBV27 | 15 | - | TGTGCCAGCAGTCTAGGACAGACTAGCACAGATACGCAGTATTTT | CASSLGQTSTDTQYF
- | TRBJ1-4 | TRBV6-6 | 16 | TRBD1 | TGTGCCAGCAGTTACTCGATGGACAGGACAAATGAAAAACTGTTTTTT | CASSYSMDRTNEKLFF
- | TRBJ2-3 | TRBV29-1 | 14 | TRBD1 | TGCAGCGTGGGACAGGGCGACTTCACAGATACGCAGTATTTT | CSVGQGDFTDTQYF
- | TRBJ2-3 | TRBV2 | 19 | TRBD2 | TGTGCCAGCAGTCCCATAACTAGCGGGTGGGGTGAGGTCACAGATACGCAGTATTTT | CASSPITSGWGEVTDTQYF
- | TRBJ2-1 | TRBV6-1 | 17 | TRBD2 | TGTGCCAGCAGTGGGACTAGCGGAGGGGACTCCTACAATGAGCAGTTCTTC | CASSGTSGGDSYNEQFF
- | TRBJ1-1 | TRBV6-5 | 12 | - | TGTGCCAGCAGCTCTAGGGGACATGAAGCTTTCTTT | CASSSRGHEAFF
- | TRBJ2-3 | TRBV5-1 | 14 | - | TGCGCCAGCAGCCCGGCAGCGGTCACAGATACGCAGTATTTT | CASSPAAVTDTQYF
- | TRBJ1-1 | TRBV28 | 16 | TRBD1 | TGTGCCAGCAGTTTGACAGGGGAAGGGAAGGACACTGAAGCTTTCTTT | CASSLTGEGKDTEAFF
- | TRBJ1-6 | TRBV5-1 | 16 | - | TGCGCCAGCAGCTTGGCGGGGGTCCAGCATAATTCACCCCTCCACTTT | CASSLAGVQHNSPLHF
- | TRBJ2-7 | TRBV28 | 12 | - | TGTGCCAGCAGTTTAGTCAGGACAGCGGTCCTCTTC | CASSLVRTAVLF